This T cell receptor beta chain is from a study of long-term antiretroviral therapy in people with HIV. Investigators performed immunoSEQ version v3.0 at survey level. The repertoire was sequenced with immunoSEQ multiplex PCR; TCRdb's copy has only in-frame clones and lacks some. Seen here are approximately 32,000 clones, about four fifths observed once, and the top ten hold roughly 7.9%. In the case of this clone: Its antigen remains unidentified.

For each donor, at least one pre-ART and at least two post-ART PBMC samples were available. Whole-study findings and limits: Clones that had undergone expansion before ART dominated the repertoire at all time points. Relative to control repertoires, HIV repertoires exhibited narrower CDR3 length ranges.

Sequenced here: unsorted PBMCs, sampled 0.4 years before starting antiretroviral therapy. This TCR derives from a man between 18 and 35 years old with HIV.

The CDR3 reads CASSLSREYGELFF. The CDR3 DNA sequence: TGTGCCAGCAGTTTATCTAGGGAGTACGGGGAGCTGTTTTTT. The gene calls are TRBV27 and TRBJ2-2; D possibly corresponds to TRBD2 (5 bases). CDR1 is MNHEY and CDR2 is SMNVEV in the germline V gene (reference sequence). This CDR3 comprises 14 residues. Deletions cut 0 bases from V and 7 bases from J, with 9 bases between.